Each of the 16 T cell receptor beta chains below was sequenced from the same sample in a study of tumor and adjacent non-tumor tissue in lung cancer (dated by TCRdb to 2017 to 2018). RNA was isolated from bulk unsorted tissue, and RNA quality was assessed with a NanoDrop ND-1000 and an Agilent 2100. Library method: multiplex PCR. The run used an Illumina HiSeq 2500. TCRbeta libraries were constructed through three rounds of nested PCR with primers (Table S4) according to protocols adapted from ARM-PCR. The public reads were run again by TCRdb, first through fastp at Q25 and then through MiXCR, and only productive beta chains were kept. A single entry per CDR3 protein holds the most common genes and DNA from its merged rows. The sample yields over 110,000 distinct CDR3 sequences; 66% were counted once. In total, the top ten clones hold around a sixth of the sample. The material sequenced was lung tumor tissue. The receptors were gathered from a man in his fifties or sixties with small cell lung cancer.

Regarding this clonotype: At one end the junction does not follow the germline gene, possibly because of a read error. The V and J genes are TRBV11-1 and TRBJ2-7; 7 bases are a match to TRBD2. Germline CDR1 reads SGHAT; CDR2 reads FQDESV (reference sequence). The CDR3 runs to 15 residues. This CDR3 reads CASSLAAVWEGKRSF. CDR3 DNA: TGTGCCAGCAGCTTAGCGGCCGTCTGGGAGGGAAAGCGGTCCTTC. The complete variable domain, with remaining parts taken from reference TRBV11-1 and TRBJ2-7, reads EAEVAQSPRYKITEKSQAVAFWCDPISGHATLYWYRQILGQGPELLVQFQDESVVDDSQLPKDRFSAERLKGVDSTLKIQPAELGDSAMYLCASSLAAVWEGKRSFGPGTRLTVT.

The chain recombines TRBV11-2 with TRBJ2-5; D is undetermined. Trimming took off 9 bases at V and 5 bases at J, with 19 bases between the two ends. The V gene's germline CDR1 is SGHAT and CDR2 FQNNGV. The CDR3 is 14 amino acids. CDR3 in DNA: TGTGCCAGGAGCCAAAACAAGGGTCGCGAGACCCAGTACTTC. As protein: CARSQNKGRETQYF. Full variable domain (outside the CDR3, taken from reference TRBV11-2 and TRBJ2-5): EAGVAQSPRYKIIEKRQSVAFWCNPISGHATLYWYQQILGQGPKLLIQFQNNGVVDDSQLPKDRFSAERLKGVDSTLKIQPAKLEDSAVYLCARSQNKGRETQYFGPGTRLLVL.

This clonotype was recorded only once. With a much larger clone just one base away, this may be a read error. The V call is TRBV30, the J call TRBJ2-4; D uncertain. Trimming cost V 0 bases and J 2 bases, with 8 bases left between them. This CDR3 spans 14 amino acids. Germline CDR1 is GTSNPN and CDR2 is SVGIG (reference sequence). CDR3 nucleotide sequence: TGTGCCTGGAGTGTAAAGGTAACCAAAAACATTCAGTACTTC. This encodes CAWSVKVTKNIQYF.

In this sample, this clonotype turned up once. The junction departs from the called germline gene at one end, perhaps through a read error. The chain couples TRBV20-1 to TRBJ2-2; 9 bases match TRBD2. Germline values: CDR1 DFQATT, CDR2 SNEGSKA (reference sequence). The CDR3 consists of 17 residues. Here the CDR3 DNA reads TGCAGTGCTAGAGACTCGCTAGCGGGAATTGACACCGGGGGGCTGTTGTTT. Protein: CSARDSLAGIDTGGLLF.

This clonotype has only a few counts. This chain links TRBV7-2 with TRBJ2-1; the D gene could be TRBD1 or TRBD2 (5 bases each). This CDR3 is 15 amino acids long. Germline CDR1 SGHTA, CDR2 FQGNSA. The ends were cut back, 5 bases at V and 5 bases at J, with 16 bases in the middle. CDR3 DNA sequence: TGTGCCAGCAGCCATCCGGGACGAGCCCACAATGAGCAGTTCTTC. Protein sequence: CASSHPGRAHNEQFF.

Notes on this clonotype: An end of the junction differs from the germline gene, which may be a read error. The rearrangement uses TRBV20-1 and TRBJ2-1; 7 nucleotides align to TRBD2. The CDR3 covers 16 residues. The germline gives CDR1 DFQATT, CDR2 SNEGSKA (reference sequence). The DNA of the CDR3 is TGCAGTGCTAGCGTACTAGCGTCAAACTCCTACAATGAGCAGTTTTTC. Its translation is CSASVLASNSYNEQFF.

Remarks on this clonotype: A read error is possible here, since a much larger clone lies one base away. V and J are TRBV28 and TRBJ2-1; D gene unclear. Germline assignment: CDR1 MDHEN and CDR2 SYDVKM. V lost 9 bases, J lost 3 bases, and 9 bases lay in between. The CDR3 sequence is 12 residues long. This CDR3 reads CARSTIYNEQFF. In nucleotides, the CDR3 is TGTGCCAGGAGCACTATCTACAATGAGCAGTTCTTC.

The count of this clonotype is one. This rearrangement joins TRBV6-5 to TRBJ2-6; a possible D gene is TRBD2 (7 bases). CDR1 MNHEY and CDR2 SVGAGI come from the germline V gene. V was clipped by 6 bases and J by 4 bases, with 16 bases between them. The CDR3 runs to 16 residues. The CDR3 here is CASRTGGESGANVLTF. CDR3 bases: TGTGCCAGCAGGACGGGGGGCGAATCCGGGGCCAACGTCCTGACTTTC.

At least ten counts were recorded for this clonotype. The DNA of the CDR3 is TGCAGTGCTCCGGACAGGGGGAAGGGTGAAGCTTTCTTT. Translated, it gives CSAPDRGKGEAFF. This chain uses TRBV20-1 with TRBJ1-1, with 10 bases lining up with TRBD1. The germline CDR1 and CDR2 sequences are DFQATT and SNEGSKA (reference sequence). CDR3 size: 13 residues. The V and J ends lost 5 bases and 7 bases, in that order; junction bases with no gene match: 7.

In the case of this clonotype: The CDR3 end shows no conserved phenylalanine or tryptophan, and so a read error is likely. The J gene is TRBJ1-6, the V gene TRBV20-1; TRBD1 is a possible D gene (6 bases). Germline V CDR1 and CDR2: DFQATT, SNEGSKA (reference sequence). The CDR3 has 13 amino acids. The CDR3 sequence: CSVRGGRYSPLHY. The DNA of the CDR3 is TGCAGTGTTAGAGGGGGTCGCTATTCACCCCTCCACTAT.

The chain recombines TRBV6-2 or TRBV6-3 with TRBJ2-7; D call uncertain. The CDR3 extends over 14 amino acids. Germline values: CDR1 MNHEY, CDR2 SVGEGT. Trimming cost V 4 bases and J 0 bases, with 10 bases left between them. CDR3 loop: CASSSARRSYEQYV. CDR3 nucleotide sequence: TGTGCCAGCAGTTCCGCGAGACGCTCCTACGAGCAGTACGTC.

With regard to this clonotype: A much larger clonotype is one base distant, so this may be a read error. This chain joins TRBV7-8 and TRBJ1-6; TRBD1 agrees at 10 bases. CDR1 SGHVS and CDR2 FQNEAQ come from the germline V gene. The CDR3 extends over 16 amino acids. This CDR3 reads CVSSLGTGVGNSPLHF. Written as DNA, the CDR3 is TGTGTCAGCAGCTTGGGGACAGGGGTAGGGAATTCACCCCTCCACTTT.

Details on this clonotype: At one of its ends the junction is not consistent with the germline gene, which may arise from a read error. This rearrangement joins TRBV6-6 to TRBJ2-5; D is uncertain. Germline loops: CDR1 MNHNY, CDR2 SVGAGI (reference sequence). This CDR3 comprises 12 residues. The CDR3 DNA is TGTGGCAGCAGTTACTCCGACGAGACCCAGTACTTC. It encodes CGSSYSDETQYF.

CDR3 sequence reads: CASSFEAGEGADTQYF. DNA for the CDR3: TGTGCCAGCAGTTTTGAAGCGGGAGAGGGGGCAGATACGCAGTATTTT. V and J are TRBV28 and TRBJ2-3; 8 bases align to TRBD2. V dropped 3 bases and J dropped 4; count of bases not matched to a gene: 9. Germline V gene sequence: CDR1 MDHEN, CDR2 SYDVKM. The CDR3 runs to 16 residues.

This clonotype was found a few times. V gene TRBV5-5 combines with J gene TRBJ2-3, with TRBD2 as a possible D gene (5 bases). Germline V CDR1 and CDR2: SGHKS, YYEKEE (reference sequence). This CDR3 comprises 14 residues. V lost 2 bases to trimming and J lost 3 bases, with 10 bases between them. The CDR3 DNA sequence: TGTGCCAGCAGCTTTTCCGCGGGTACAGATACGCAGTATTTT. Encoded protein: CASSFSAGTDTQYF. The variable domain in full, with the rest retrieved from reference TRBV5-5 and TRBJ2-3, is DAGVTQSPTHLIKTRGQQVTLRCSPISGHKSVSWYQQVLGQGPQFIFQYYEKEERGRGNFPDRFSARQFPNYSSELNVNALLLGDSALYLCASSFSAGTDTQYFGPGTRLTVL.

The rearrangement joins TRBV6-2 or TRBV6-3 to TRBJ2-7; weak D call: TRBD2 (5 bases). There are 12 residues in the CDR3. The germline gives CDR1 MNHEY, CDR2 SVGEGT. Trimming pared 10 bases from V and 7 bases from J, leaving 17 bases between. The CDR3 nucleotides are TGTGCCACCAGCATCCGGGGTGGAGAGCAGTACTTC. Residues: CATSIRGGEQYF.